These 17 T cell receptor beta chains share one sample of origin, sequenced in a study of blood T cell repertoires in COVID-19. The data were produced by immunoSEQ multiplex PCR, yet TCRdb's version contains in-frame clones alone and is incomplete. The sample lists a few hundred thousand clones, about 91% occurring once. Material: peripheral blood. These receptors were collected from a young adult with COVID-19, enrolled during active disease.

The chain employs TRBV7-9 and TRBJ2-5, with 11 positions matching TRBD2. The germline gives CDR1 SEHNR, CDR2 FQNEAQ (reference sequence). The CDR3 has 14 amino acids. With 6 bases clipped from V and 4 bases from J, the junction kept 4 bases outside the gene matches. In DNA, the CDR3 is TGTGCCAGCAGGGAAGGACTAGCGGGAGAGACCCAGTACTTC. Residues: CASREGLAGETQYF.

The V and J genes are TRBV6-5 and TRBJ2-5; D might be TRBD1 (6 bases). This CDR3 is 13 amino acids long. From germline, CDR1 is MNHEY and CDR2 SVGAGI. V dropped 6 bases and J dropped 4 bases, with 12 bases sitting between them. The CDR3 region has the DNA TGTGCCAGCAGCTCAGGGGTGAGAGAGACCCAGTACTTC. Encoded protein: CASSSGVRETQYF.

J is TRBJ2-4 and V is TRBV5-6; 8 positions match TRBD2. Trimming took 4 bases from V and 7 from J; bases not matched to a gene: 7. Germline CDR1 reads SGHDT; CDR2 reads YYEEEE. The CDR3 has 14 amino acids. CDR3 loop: CASSPGGMVNIQYF. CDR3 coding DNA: TGTGCCAGCAGCCCGGGGGGGATGGTTAACATTCAGTACTTC. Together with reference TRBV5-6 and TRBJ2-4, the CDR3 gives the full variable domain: DAGVTQSPTHLIKTRGQQVTLRCSPKSGHDTVSWYQQALGQGPQFIFQYYEEEERQRGNFPDRFSGHQFPNYSSELNVNALLLGDSALYLCASSPGGMVNIQYFGAGTRLSVL.

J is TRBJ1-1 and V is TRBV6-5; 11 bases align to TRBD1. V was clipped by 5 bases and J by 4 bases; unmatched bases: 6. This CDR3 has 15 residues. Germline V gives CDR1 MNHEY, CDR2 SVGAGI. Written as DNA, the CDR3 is TGTGCCAGCAGTCCCGGGACAGGGGGATTCACTGAAGCTTTCTTT. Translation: CASSPGTGGFTEAFF.

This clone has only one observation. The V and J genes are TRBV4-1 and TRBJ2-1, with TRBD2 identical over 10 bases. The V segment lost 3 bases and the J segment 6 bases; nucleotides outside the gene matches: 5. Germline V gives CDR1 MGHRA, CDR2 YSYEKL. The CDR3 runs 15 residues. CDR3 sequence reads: CASSQLAGEGNEQFF. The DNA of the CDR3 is TGCGCCAGCAGCCAGCTAGCGGGAGAGGGCAATGAGCAGTTCTTC.

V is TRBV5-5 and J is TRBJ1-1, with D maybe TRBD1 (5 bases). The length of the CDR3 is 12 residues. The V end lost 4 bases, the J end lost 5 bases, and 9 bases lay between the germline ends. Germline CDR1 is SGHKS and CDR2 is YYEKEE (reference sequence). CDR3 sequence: CASSGALTEAFF. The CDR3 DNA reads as TGTGCCAGCAGCGGGGCATTAACTGAAGCTTTCTTT.

Here the CDR3 DNA reads TGCGCCAGCAGCCTCGGACTAGCGGGAGACTACACCGGGGAGCTGTTTTTT. Its translation is CASSLGLAGDYTGELFF. J is TRBJ2-2 and V is TRBV5-1, with TRBD2 identical over 13 bases. The trim removed 4 bases at V and 3 bases at J, leaving 6 bases unmatched. CDR1 and CDR2 from the germline V gene are SGHRS and YFSETQ. CDR3 length: 17 residues.

The CDR3 nucleotides are TGTGCCAGCAGCAAACTATTCTCTCTTTCGGAAGTAGGGGACTACGAGCAGTACTTC. Protein product: CASSKLFSLSEVGDYEQYF. The rearrangement uses TRBV21-1 and TRBJ2-7; TRBD1 is the table's D call, not checked against the DNA. TRBV21-1 is an annotated pseudogene. This CDR3 region has 19 residues.

The CDR3 nucleotides are TGTGCCAGCAGTGTTCCATACGAGCAGTACTTC. Translated: CASSVPYEQYF. The chain combines TRBV6-4 with TRBJ2-7; no clear D. The CDR3 is 11 residues long. V was trimmed by 4 bases and J by 4 bases, leaving 5 bases between them. Germline V gives CDR1 MRHNA, CDR2 SNTAGT.

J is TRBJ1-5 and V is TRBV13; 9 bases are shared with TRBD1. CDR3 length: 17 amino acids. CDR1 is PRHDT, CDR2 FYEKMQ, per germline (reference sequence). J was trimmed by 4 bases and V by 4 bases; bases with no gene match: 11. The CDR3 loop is CASSSQGTGGRNQPQHF. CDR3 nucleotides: TGTGCCAGCAGCTCCCAAGGAACAGGGGGCCGGAATCAGCCCCAGCATTTT.

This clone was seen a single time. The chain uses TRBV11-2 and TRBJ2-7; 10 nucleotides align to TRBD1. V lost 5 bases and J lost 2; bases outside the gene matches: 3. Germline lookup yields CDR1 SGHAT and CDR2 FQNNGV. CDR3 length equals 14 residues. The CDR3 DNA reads TGTGCCAGCAGCCCAGGGACAGGGGCCTACGAGCAGTACTTC. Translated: CASSPGTGAYEQYF.

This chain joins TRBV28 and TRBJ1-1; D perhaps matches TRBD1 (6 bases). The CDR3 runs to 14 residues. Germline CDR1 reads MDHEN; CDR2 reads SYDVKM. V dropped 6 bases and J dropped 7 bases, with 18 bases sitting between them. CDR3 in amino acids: CASSLTGLIGEAFF. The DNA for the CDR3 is TGTGCCAGCAGCCTCACAGGGTTAATAGGTGAAGCTTTCTTT.

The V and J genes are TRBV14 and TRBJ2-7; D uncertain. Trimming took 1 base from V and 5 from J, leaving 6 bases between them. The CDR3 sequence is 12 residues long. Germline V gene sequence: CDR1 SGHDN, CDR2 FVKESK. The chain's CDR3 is CASSQVVNEQYF. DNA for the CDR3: TGTGCCAGCAGCCAAGTAGTGAACGAGCAGTACTTC.

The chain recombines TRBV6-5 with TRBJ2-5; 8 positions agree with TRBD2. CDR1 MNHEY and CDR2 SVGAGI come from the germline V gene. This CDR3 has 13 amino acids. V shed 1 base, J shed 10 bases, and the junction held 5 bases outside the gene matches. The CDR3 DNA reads TGTGCCAGCAGTTACTTGGGACTAGAGGACCAGTACTTC. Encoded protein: CASSYLGLEDQYF.

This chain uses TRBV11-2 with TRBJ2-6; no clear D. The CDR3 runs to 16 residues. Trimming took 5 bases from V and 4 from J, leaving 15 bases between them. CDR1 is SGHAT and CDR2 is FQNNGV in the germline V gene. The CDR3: CASSITLVAGANVLTF. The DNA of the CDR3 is TGTGCCAGCAGCATCACCCTAGTAGCCGGGGCCAACGTCCTGACTTTC.

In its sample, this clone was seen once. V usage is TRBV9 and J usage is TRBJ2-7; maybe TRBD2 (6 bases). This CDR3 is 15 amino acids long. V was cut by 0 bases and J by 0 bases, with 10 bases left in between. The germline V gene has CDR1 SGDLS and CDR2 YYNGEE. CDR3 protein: CASSVGGVSSYEQYF. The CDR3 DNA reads TGTGCCAGCAGCGTAGGGGGGGTTAGCTCCTACGAGCAGTACTTC.

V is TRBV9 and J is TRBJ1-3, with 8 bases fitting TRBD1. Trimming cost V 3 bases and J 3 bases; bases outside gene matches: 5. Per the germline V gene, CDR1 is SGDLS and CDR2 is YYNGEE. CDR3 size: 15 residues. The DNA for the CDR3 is TGTGCCAGCAGCGGATCAGGGGGCGGTGGAAACACCATATATTTT. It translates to CASSGSGGGGNTIYF.